Listed below are T cell receptor beta chains from one sample, sequenced in a study of long-term antiretroviral therapy in people with HIV. The data were produced by immunoSEQ multiplex PCR, yet TCRdb's version contains in-frame clones alone and is incomplete. The table shows tens of thousands of clones, with approximately 86% occurring only once. Material: unsorted PBMCs, obtained just before starting antiretroviral therapy. Receptors originate from a woman under 30 with HIV. The CDR3 runs from the conserved cysteine through the conserved F or W. D genes are given only for firm matches. The size of a clone is reported for some rows only, either as once, few or many, or as a class for expanded clones.

CASSLFTQFLADRTDTQYF	TGTGCCAGCAGTTTATTTACCCAATTTCTAGCGGACCGCACAGATACGCAGTATTTT	TRBJ2-3	once	19	TRBV28	TRBD2
CASSFPQSYEQYF	TGTGCCAGCAGCTTTCCCCAAAGCTACGAGCAGTACTTC	TRBJ2-7	few	13	TRBV7-2	.
CASSLRTEYNEQFF	TGCGCCAGCAGCTTGAGGACGGAATACAATGAGCAGTTCTTC	TRBJ2-1	.	14	TRBV5-1	.
CASSPLRTQGAGLISYEQYF	TGTGCCAGCTCACCCCTGAGGACACAGGGGGCGGGGCTGATCTCCTACGAGCAGTACTTC	TRBJ2-7	.	20	TRBV18	TRBD1
CASSQEIGPYEQYF	TGCGCCAGCAGCCAAGAGATAGGTCCCTACGAGCAGTACTTC	TRBJ2-7	.	14	TRBV4-3	.
CASSASGNNEQFF	TGTGCCAGCAGCGCTAGCGGGAACAATGAGCAGTTCTTC	TRBJ2-1	.	13	TRBV9	TRBD2
CASSLDPLGEQFF	TGTGCCAGCAGCTTAGATCCCCTGGGTGAGCAGTTCTTC	TRBJ2-1	.	13	TRBV7-2	.
CASSASRLAGAYNEQFF	TGTGCCAGCAGCGCCTCCCGACTAGCGGGAGCCTACAATGAGCAGTTCTTC	TRBJ2-1	.	17	TRBV7-2	TRBD2
CAISERGLAGDSSYNEQFF	TGTGCCATCAGTGAGCGCGGACTAGCGGGAGACTCCTCCTACAATGAGCAGTTCTTC	TRBJ2-1	.	19	TRBV10-3	TRBD2
CASSSRPQTSGSSTDTQYF	TGTGCCAGCAGCTCACGGCCCCAGACTAGCGGGTCTAGCACAGATACGCAGTATTTT	TRBJ2-3	.	19	TRBV11-2	TRBD2
CASSLLGPNEQFF	TGTGCCAGCAGTTTATTGGGTCCAAATGAGCAGTTCTTC	TRBJ2-1	.	13	TRBV28	.
CASAYMRDSYNEQFF	TGCGCCAGCGCCTATATGAGGGATTCCTACAATGAGCAGTTCTTC	TRBJ2-1	.	15	TRBV4-3	.
CASSGTSGSPIWVGEQYF	TGTGCCTCCTCCGGGACTAGCGGGTCACCGATCTGGGTTGGCGAGCAGTACTTC	TRBJ2-7	.	18	TRBV18	TRBD2
CASSQEGTGFRGEQYF	TGTGCCAGCAGCCAAGAAGGGACAGGGTTCCGAGGCGAGCAGTACTTC	TRBJ2-7	.	16	TRBV14	TRBD1
CASSLAGNTGELFF	TGTGCCAGCAGCTTGGCGGGTAACACCGGGGAGCTGTTTTTT	TRBJ2-2	.	14	TRBV5-4	.
CASSDSSPLALTGELFF	TGTGCCAGCTCCGATTCGTCCCCACTAGCGCTAACCGGGGAGCTGTTTTTT	TRBJ2-2	.	17	TRBV18	TRBD2
CASSTTATYNEQFF	TGTGCCAGTAGTACGACAGCAACCTACAATGAGCAGTTCTTC	TRBJ2-1	few	14	TRBV19	.
CAGSYASASHNEQFF	TGTGCCGGCAGCTACGCTAGCGCCTCCCACAATGAGCAGTTCTTC	TRBJ2-1	.	15	TRBV7-9	.
CASSLALGGGSYNEQFF	TGTGCCAGCAGCTTAGCGCTGGGCGGGGGCTCCTACAATGAGCAGTTCTTC	TRBJ2-1	once	17	TRBV7-9	TRBD2
CASSLETGNQPQHF	TGTGCCAGCAGCTTAGAGACAGGGAATCAGCCCCAGCATTTT	TRBJ1-5	.	14	TRBV7-6	TRBD1
CASSQEYSTIPAGRELFF	TGCGCCAGCAGCCAAGAATACTCGACGATACCAGCGGGAAGGGAGCTGTTTTTT	TRBJ2-2	.	18	TRBV4-3	TRBD2
CASSSKGEAYNEQFF	TGTGCCAGCAGCTCAAAGGGGGAAGCCTACAATGAGCAGTTCTTC	TRBJ2-1	.	15	TRBV7-9	.
CASSLLGWGYGYTF	TGTGCCAGCAGCTTGTTAGGATGGGGCTATGGCTACACCTTC	TRBJ1-2	.	14	TRBV5-4	.
CASSFRQFNTEAFF	TGTGCCAGCTCCTTCAGACAGTTCAACACTGAAGCTTTCTTT	TRBJ1-1	.	14	TRBV28	.
CASSIIARLAGYNEQFF	TGTGCCAGTAGTATAATCGCTCGGCTAGCGGGATACAATGAGCAGTTCTTC	TRBJ2-1	.	17	TRBV19	TRBD2
CASSLEGLAFHEQYF	TGTGCCAGCAGCCTAGAGGGACTAGCGTTCCACGAGCAGTACTTC	TRBJ2-7	.	15	TRBV7-2	TRBD2
CASSDSRGGGELFF	TGTGCCAGCAGTGACTCTAGGGGAGGCGGGGAGCTGTTTTTT	TRBJ2-2	.	14	TRBV6-4	.
CASHPGQTFSNQPQHF	TGCGCCAGTCATCCGGGACAGACTTTCAGCAATCAGCCCCAGCATTTT	TRBJ1-5	.	16	TRBV5-1	TRBD1
CASSLVPTVRTDTQYF	TGTGCCAGCAGTTTAGTTCCGACAGTTCGCACAGATACGCAGTATTTT	TRBJ2-3	once	16	TRBV28	.
CATRTRTYEQYF	TGTGCCACCAGGACTAGAACCTACGAGCAGTACTTC	TRBJ2-7	.	12	TRBV19	TRBD2
CASSHRTGVMNTEAFF	TGTGCCAGCAGCCACCGGACAGGGGTCATGAACACTGAAGCTTTCTTT	TRBJ1-1	.	16	TRBV14	TRBD1
CASSRPGATYEQYF	TGTGCCAGCAGCCGCCCAGGGGCTACTTACGAGCAGTACTTC	TRBJ2-7	once	14	TRBV6-6	.
CASSQEGTSGTGELFF	TGTGCCAGCAGCCAAGAGGGGACTAGCGGCACCGGGGAGCTGTTTTTT	TRBJ2-2	.	16	TRBV4-2	TRBD2
CASSYPGTGRNGELFF	TGTGCCAGCTCGTATCCCGGGACAGGCCGGAACGGGGAGCTGTTTTTT	TRBJ2-2	.	16	TRBV18	TRBD1
CASSERVGLGNTGELFF	TGTGCCAGCAGTGAGAGGGTCGGCTTGGGTAACACCGGGGAGCTGTTTTTT	TRBJ2-2	.	17	TRBV6-1	.
CASRRGGNQPQHF	TGTGCCAGCAGGAGAGGGGGTAATCAGCCCCAGCATTTT	TRBJ1-5	.	13	TRBV6-5	.
CASSSPRSSYNEQFF	TGTGCCAGCAGTTCCCCGCGGAGCTCCTACAATGAGCAGTTCTTC	TRBJ2-1	.	15	TRBV13	.
CASSLTSGRGGYQETQYF	TGTGCCAGCAGCCTAACTAGCGGGAGGGGTGGGTACCAAGAGACCCAGTACTTC	TRBJ2-5	.	18	TRBV28	TRBD2
CASSSLGTGTNGAKNIQYF	TGTGCCAGCAGCAGTCTAGGGACAGGGACTAACGGGGCCAAAAACATTCAGTACTTC	TRBJ2-4	.	19	TRBV21-1	.
CASSLRGLAGATYEQYF	TGTGCCAGCAGCTTAAGGGGACTAGCGGGAGCAACCTACGAGCAGTACTTC	TRBJ2-7	once	17	TRBV7-9	TRBD2
CASSRTGGTEAFF	TGTGCCAGCAGTCGGACAGGGGGCACTGAAGCTTTCTTT	TRBJ1-1	.	13	TRBV28	TRBD1
CASSSGQGTNTEAFF	TGTGCCAGCAGCAGCGGACAGGGGACGAACACTGAAGCTTTCTTT	TRBJ1-1	.	15	TRBV5-8	TRBD1
CASSLVRNTGELFF	TGTGCCAGCAGCTTGGTTCGGAACACCGGGGAGCTGTTTTTT	TRBJ2-2	.	14	TRBV5-8	.
CASEPGGNYGYTF	TGTGCCAGCGAGCCCGGGGGTAACTATGGCTACACCTTC	TRBJ1-2	.	13	TRBV19	.
CASSEVKTVNTEAFF	TGTGCCAGCAGTGAAGTTAAGACAGTGAACACTGAAGCTTTCTTT	TRBJ1-1	.	15	TRBV6-1	.
CASSSRQGTPYEQYF	TGTGCCAGCAGCTCCCGACAGGGCACCCCCTACGAGCAGTACTTC	TRBJ2-7	.	15	TRBV7-8	TRBD1
CASSISPEKLFF	TGTGCCAGTAGTATTTCCCCCGAAAAACTGTTTTTT	TRBJ1-4	.	12	TRBV19	.
CASRVRGVIANEQFF	TGTGCCAGCAGGGTGAGGGGGGTGATCGCCAATGAGCAGTTCTTC	TRBJ2-1	.	15	TRBV13	.
CASSLTPGAYTGELFF	TGTGCCAGCAGCTTAACCCCGGGGGCCTACACCGGGGAGCTGTTTTTT	TRBJ2-2	.	16	TRBV11-1	.
CASSQGPGGGTNEKLFF	TGTGCCAGCAGCCAAGGGCCCGGGGGCGGCACTAATGAAAAACTGTTTTTT	TRBJ1-4	.	17	TRBV4-2	.
CASSQEGTGAYEQYF	TGCGCCAGCAGCCAAGAGGGGACTGGGGCCTACGAGCAGTACTTC	TRBJ2-7	.	15	TRBV4-3	.
CASSLGVSYEQYF	TGTGCCAGCAGCTTGGGGGTCTCCTACGAGCAGTACTTC	TRBJ2-7	.	13	TRBV7-2	.
CARPGHPSYEQYF	TGTGCCAGACCGGGACACCCGTCCTACGAGCAGTACTTC	TRBJ2-7	.	13	TRBV7-9	.